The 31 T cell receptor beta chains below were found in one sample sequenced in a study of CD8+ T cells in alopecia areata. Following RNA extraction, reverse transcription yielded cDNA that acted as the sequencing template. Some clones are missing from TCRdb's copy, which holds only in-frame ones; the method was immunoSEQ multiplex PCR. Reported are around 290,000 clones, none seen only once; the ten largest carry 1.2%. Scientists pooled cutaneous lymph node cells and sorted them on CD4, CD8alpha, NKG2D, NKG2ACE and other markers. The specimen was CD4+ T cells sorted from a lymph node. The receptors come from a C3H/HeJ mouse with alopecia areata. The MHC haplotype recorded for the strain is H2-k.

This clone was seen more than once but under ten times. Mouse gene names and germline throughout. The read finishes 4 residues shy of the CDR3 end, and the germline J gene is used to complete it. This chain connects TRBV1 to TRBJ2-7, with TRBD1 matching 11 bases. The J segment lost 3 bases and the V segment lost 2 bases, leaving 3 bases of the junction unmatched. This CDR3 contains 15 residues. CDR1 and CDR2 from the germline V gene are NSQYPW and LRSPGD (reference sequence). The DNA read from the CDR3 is TGCACCTGCAGTGCACACGGGACAGGGGGCTAT. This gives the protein CTCSAHGTGGY. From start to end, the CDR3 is CTCSAHGTGGYEQYF.

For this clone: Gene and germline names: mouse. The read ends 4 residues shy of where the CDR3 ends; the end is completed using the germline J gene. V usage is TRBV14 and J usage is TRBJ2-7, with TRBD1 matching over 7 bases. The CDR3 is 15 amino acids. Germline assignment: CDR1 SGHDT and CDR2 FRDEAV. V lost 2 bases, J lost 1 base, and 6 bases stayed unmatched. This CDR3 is CASSLTGRGSYEQYF. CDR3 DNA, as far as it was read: TGTGCCAGCAGTTTGACAGGGAGAGGGTCCTAT.

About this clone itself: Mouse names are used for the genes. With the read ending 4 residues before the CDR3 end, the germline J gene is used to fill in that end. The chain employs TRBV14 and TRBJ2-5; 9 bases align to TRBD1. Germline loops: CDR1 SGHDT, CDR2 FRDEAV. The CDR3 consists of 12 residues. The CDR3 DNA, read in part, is TGTGCCATCCGGGACAGGGAAGAC. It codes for CAIRDRED. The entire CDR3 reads CAIRDREDTQYF.

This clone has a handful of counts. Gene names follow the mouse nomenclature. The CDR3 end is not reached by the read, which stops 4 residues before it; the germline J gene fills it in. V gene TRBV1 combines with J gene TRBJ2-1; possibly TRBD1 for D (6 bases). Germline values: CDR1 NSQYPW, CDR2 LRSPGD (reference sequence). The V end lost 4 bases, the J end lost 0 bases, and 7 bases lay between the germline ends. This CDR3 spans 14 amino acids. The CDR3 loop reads CTCSGDINYAEQFF. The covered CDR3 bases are TGCACCTGCAGTGGGGACATTAACTATGCT. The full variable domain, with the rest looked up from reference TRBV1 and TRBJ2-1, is VTLLEQNPRWRLVPRGQAVNLRCILKNSQYPWMSWYQQDLQKQLQWLFTLRSPGDKEVKSLPGADYLATRVTDTELRLQVANMSQGRTLYCTCSGDINYAEQFFGPGTRLTVL.

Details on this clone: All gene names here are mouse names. This chain's CDR3 is CASSPGQENTLYF. CDR3 DNA (partial): TGTGCCAGCAGTCCCGGACAAGAAAAC. The chain joins TRBV19 to TRBJ2-4, with D perhaps TRBD1 (5 bases). The CDR3 end lies 4 residues beyond the end of the read and is filled in from the germline J gene. Germline V gene data show CDR1 as FNHDT and CDR2 as SITEND (reference sequence). The CDR3 extends over 13 amino acids.

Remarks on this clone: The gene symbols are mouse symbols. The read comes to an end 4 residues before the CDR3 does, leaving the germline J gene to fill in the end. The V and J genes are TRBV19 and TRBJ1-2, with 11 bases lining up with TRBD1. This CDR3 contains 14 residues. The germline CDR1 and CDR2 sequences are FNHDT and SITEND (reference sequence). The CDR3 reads CASSIRTGGPDYTF. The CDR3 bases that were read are TGTGCCAGCAGTATAAGGACAGGGGGCCCC.

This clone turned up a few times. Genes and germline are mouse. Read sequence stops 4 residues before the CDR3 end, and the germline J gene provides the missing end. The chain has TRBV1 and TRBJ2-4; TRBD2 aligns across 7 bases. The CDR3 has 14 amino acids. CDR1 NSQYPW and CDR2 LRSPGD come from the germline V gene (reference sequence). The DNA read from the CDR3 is TGCACCTGCAGTGCAGACCTGGGGGTTAAC. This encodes CTCSADLGVN. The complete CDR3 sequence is CTCSADLGVNTLYF.

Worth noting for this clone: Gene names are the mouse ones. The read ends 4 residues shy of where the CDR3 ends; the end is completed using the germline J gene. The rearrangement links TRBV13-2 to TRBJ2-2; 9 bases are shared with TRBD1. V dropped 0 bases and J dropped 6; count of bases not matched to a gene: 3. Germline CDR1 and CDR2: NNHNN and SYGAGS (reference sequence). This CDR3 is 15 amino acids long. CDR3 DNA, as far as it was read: TGTGCCAGCGGTGATGCAGGGACAGGGCCCGGG. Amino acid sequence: CASGDAGTGPG. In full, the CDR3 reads CASGDAGTGPGQLYF.

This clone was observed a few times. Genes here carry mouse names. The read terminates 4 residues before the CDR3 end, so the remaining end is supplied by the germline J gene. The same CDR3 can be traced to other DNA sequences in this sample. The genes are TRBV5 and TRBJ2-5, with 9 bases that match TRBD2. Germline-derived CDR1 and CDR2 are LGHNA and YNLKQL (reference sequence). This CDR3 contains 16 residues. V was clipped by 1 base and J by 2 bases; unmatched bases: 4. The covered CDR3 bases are TGTGCCAGCAGCCAAGCGGGACTGGGAGTCCAAGAC. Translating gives CASSQAGLGVQD. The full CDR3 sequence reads CASSQAGLGVQDTQYF.

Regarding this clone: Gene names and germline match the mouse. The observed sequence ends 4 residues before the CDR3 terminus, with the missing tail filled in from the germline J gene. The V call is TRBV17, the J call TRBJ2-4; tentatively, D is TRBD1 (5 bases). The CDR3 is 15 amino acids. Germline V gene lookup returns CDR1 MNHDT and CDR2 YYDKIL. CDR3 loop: CASSRLRGGENTLYF. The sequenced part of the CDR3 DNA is TGTGCTAGCAGTAGATTACGGGGAGGGGAAAAC.

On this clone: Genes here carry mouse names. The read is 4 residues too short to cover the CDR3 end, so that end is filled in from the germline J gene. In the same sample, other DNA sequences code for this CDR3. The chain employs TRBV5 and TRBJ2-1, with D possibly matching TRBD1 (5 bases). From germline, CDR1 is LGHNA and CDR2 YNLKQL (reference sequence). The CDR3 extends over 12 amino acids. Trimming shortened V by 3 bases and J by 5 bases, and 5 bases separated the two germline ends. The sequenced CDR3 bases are TGTGCCAGCAGCCAGACAGATGCT. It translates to CASSQTDA. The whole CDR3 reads CASSQTDAEQFF.

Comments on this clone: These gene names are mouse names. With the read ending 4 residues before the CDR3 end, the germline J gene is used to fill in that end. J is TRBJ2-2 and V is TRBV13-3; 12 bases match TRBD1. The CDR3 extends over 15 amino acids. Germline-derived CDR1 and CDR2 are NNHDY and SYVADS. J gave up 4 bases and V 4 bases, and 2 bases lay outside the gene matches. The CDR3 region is CASSRDRGPTGQLYF. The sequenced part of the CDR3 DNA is TGTGCCAGCAGTAGGGACAGGGGGCCCACCGGG.

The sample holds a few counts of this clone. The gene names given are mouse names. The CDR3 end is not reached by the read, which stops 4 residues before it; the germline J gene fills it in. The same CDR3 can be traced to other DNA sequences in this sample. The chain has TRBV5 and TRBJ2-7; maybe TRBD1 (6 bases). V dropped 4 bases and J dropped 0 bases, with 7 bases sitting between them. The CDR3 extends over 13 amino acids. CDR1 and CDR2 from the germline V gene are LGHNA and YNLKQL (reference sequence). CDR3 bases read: TGTGCCAGCAGCCCGGACAGCTCCTAT. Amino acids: CASSPDSSY. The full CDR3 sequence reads CASSPDSSYEQYF.

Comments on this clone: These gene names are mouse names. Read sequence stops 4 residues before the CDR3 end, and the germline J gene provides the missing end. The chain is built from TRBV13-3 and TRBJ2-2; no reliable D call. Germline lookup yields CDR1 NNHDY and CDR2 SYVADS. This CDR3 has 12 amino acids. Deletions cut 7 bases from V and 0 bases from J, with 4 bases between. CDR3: CASQSNTGQLYF. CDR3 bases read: TGTGCCAGCCAGTCAAACACCGGG.

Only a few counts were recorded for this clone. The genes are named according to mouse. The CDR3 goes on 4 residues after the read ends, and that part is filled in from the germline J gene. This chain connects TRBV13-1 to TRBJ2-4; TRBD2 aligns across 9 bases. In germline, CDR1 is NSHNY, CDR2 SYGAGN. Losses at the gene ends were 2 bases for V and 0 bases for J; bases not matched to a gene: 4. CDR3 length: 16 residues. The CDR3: CASSELGGSSQNTLYF. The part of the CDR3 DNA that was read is TGTGCCAGCAGTGAGCTGGGGGGGTCTAGTCAAAAC.

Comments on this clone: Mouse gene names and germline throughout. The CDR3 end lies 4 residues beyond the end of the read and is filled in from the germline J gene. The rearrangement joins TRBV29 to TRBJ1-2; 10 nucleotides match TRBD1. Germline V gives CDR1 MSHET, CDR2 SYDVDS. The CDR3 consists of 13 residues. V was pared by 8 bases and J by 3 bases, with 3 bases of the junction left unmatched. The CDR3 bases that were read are TGTGCTAGCCATGGACAGGGGGACTCC. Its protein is CASHGQGDS. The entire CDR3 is CASHGQGDSDYTF.

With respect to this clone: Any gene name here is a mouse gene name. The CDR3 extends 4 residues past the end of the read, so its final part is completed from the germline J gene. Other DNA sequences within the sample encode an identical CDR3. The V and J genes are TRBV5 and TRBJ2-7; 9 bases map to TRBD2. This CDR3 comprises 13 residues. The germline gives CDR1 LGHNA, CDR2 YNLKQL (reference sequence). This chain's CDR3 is CASSRWGGYEQYF. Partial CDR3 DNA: TGTGCCAGCAGCCGCTGGGGGGGTTAT.

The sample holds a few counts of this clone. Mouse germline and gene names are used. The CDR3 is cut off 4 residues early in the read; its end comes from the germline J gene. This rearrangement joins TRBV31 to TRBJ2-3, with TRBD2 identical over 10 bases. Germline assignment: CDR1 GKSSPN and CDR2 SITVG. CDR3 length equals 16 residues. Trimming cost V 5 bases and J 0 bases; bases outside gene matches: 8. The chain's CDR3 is CAWGAGLGTSAETLYF. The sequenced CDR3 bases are TGTGCCTGGGGGGCGGGACTGGGGACCAGTGCAGAA.

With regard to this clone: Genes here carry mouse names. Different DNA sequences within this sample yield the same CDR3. The CDR3 bases that were read are TGTGCCAGCAGCCGGGACAGGGATAATTCGCCC. It yields the protein CASSRDRDNSP. The entire CDR3 protein reads CASSRDRDNSPLYF. This chain links TRBV5 with TRBJ1-6; TRBD1 aligns across 9 bases. The sequence runs out 3 residues before the end of the CDR3; the remainder is reconstructed from the germline J gene. TRBJ1-6 is an open reading frame, and its role is uncertain. Germline CDR1 LGHNA, CDR2 YNLKQL (reference sequence). J was trimmed by 5 bases and V by 4 bases; bases with no gene match: 0. The CDR3 totals 14 residues.

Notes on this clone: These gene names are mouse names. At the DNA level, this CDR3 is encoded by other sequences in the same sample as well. The CDR3 bases that were read are TGTGCCAGCAGTATCAGGGTTTCCTAT. This sequence encodes CASSIRVSY. The complete CDR3 protein is CASSIRVSYEQYF. This chain joins TRBV19 and TRBJ2-7; TRBD1 is a possible D gene (5 bases). The read comes to an end 4 residues before the CDR3 does, leaving the germline J gene to fill in the end. This CDR3 comprises 13 residues. Germline V gene sequence: CDR1 FNHDT, CDR2 SITEND (reference sequence). The V gene lost 2 bases and the J gene lost 1 base, with 7 bases spanning the gap.

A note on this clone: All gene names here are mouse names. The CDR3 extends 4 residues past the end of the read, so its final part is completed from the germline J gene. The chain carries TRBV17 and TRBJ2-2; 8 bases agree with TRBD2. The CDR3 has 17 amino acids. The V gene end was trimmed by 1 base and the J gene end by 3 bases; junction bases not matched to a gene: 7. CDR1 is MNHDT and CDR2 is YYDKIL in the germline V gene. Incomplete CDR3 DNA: TGTGCTAGCAGTAGAGCCTGGGGGGACTTCGACACCGGG. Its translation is CASSRAWGDFDTG. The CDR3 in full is CASSRAWGDFDTGQLYF.

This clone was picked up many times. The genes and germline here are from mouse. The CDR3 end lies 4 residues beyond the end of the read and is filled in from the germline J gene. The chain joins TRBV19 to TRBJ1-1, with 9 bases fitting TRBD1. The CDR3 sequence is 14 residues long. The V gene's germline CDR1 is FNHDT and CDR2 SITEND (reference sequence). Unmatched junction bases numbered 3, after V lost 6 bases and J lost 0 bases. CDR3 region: CASTRQGANTEVFF. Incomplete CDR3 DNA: TGTGCCAGCACCCGACAGGGGGCAAACACA.

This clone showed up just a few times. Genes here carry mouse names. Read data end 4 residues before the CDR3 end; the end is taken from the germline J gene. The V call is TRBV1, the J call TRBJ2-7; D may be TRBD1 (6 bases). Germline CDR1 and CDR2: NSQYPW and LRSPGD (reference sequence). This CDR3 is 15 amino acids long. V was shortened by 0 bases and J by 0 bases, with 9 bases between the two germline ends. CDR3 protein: CTCSAERGSSYEQYF. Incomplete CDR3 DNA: TGCACCTGCAGTGCAGAGAGGGGGAGCTCCTAT. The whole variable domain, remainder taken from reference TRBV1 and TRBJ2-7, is VTLLEQNPRWRLVPRGQAVNLRCILKNSQYPWMSWYQQDLQKQLQWLFTLRSPGDKEVKSLPGADYLATRVTDTELRLQVANMSQGRTLYCTCSAERGSSYEQYFGPGTRLTVL.

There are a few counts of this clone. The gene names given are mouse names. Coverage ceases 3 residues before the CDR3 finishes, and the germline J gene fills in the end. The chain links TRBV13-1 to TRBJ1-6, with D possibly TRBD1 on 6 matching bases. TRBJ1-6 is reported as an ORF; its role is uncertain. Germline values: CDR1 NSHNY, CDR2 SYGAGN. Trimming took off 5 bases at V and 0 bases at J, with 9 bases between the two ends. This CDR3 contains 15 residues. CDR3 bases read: TGTGCCAGCAGGAGGGACACTTCCTATAATTCGCCC. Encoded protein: CASRRDTSYNSP. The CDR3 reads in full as CASRRDTSYNSPLYF.

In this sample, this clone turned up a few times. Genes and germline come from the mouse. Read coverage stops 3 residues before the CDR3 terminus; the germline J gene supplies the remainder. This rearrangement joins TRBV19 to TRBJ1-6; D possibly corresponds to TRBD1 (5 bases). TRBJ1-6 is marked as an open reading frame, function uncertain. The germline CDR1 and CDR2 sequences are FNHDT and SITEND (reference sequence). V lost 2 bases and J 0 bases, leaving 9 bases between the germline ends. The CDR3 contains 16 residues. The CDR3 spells CASSMSQGSYNSPLYF. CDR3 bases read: TGTGCCAGCAGTATGAGTCAGGGTTCCTATAATTCGCCC.

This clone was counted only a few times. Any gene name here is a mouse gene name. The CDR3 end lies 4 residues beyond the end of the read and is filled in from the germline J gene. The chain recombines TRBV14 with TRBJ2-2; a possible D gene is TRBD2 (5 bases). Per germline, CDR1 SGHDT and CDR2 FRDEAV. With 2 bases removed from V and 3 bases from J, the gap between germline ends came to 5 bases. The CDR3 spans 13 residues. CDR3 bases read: TGTGCCAGCAGTTTTGGGGACACCGGG. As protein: CASSFGDTG. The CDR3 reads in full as CASSFGDTGQLYF.

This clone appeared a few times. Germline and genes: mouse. The DNA read from the CDR3 is TGTGCCAGCAGTGATAGACAGGGGGGTGCAGAA. It encodes CASSDRQGGAE. The entire CDR3 protein is CASSDRQGGAETLYF. V usage is TRBV13-3 and J usage is TRBJ2-3, with TRBD1 matching 9 bases. Read data end 4 residues before the CDR3 end; the end is taken from the germline J gene. CDR1 NNHDY and CDR2 SYVADS come from the germline V gene. V trimming: 1 base; J trimming: 1 base; junction bases outside the gene matches: 1. The CDR3 length is 15 residues.

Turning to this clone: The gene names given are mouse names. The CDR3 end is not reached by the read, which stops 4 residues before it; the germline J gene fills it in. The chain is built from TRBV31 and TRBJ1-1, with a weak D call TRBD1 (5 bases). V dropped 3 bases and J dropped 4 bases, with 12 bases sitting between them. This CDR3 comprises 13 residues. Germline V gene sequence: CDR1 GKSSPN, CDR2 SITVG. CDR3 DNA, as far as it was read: TGTGCCTGGAGGCCCCCAGGGAGCACA. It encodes CAWRPPGST. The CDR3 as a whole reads CAWRPPGSTEVFF.

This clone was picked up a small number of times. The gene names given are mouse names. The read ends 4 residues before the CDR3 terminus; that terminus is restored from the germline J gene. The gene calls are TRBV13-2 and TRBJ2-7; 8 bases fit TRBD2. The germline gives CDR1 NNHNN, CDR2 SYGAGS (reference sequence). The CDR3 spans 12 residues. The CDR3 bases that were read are TGTGCCAGCGGTGCGACTGGGGAT. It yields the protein CASGATGD. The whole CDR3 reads CASGATGDEQYF.

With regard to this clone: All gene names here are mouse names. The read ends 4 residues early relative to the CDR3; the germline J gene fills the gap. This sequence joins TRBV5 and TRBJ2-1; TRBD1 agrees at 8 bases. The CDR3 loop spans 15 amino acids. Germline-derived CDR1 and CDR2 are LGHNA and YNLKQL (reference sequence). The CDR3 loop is CASSQDPRGQAEQFF. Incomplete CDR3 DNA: TGTGCCAGCAGCCAAGATCCCAGGGGGCAGGCT.

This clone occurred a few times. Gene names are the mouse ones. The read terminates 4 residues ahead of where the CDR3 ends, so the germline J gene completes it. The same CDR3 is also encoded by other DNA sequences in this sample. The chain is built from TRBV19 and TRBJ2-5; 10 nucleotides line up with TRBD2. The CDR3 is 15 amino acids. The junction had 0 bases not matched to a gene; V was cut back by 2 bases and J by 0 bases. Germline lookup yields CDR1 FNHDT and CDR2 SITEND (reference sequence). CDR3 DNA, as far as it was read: TGTGCCAGCAGTATCTGGGGGGGCAACCAAGAC. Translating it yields CASSIWGGNQD. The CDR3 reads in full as CASSIWGGNQDTQYF.